This record looks at one T cell receptor (beta chain) sequence and its context. The antigen remains undetermined. The treatment is: therapeutic diphenylcyclopropenone sensitization with weekly scalp DPC. This entry comes from a study of human T cells and chemical hapten exposure. About the research overall: Among samples, TCR yields varied mainly because of small differences in pooled library volume.

Within the library, unique molecular identifiers were attached to each individual cDNA molecule. In TCRdb, the reads were re-called with MiXCR into one record per CDR3 protein. Of some 2,500 distinct CDR3 sequences listed, 40% to 55% are singletons. V shed 1 base and J shed 7 bases, with 11 bases lying between them. In germline, CDR1 is LGHNA, CDR2 YNFKEQ. This CDR3 contains 14 residues. Overall study results and limits: Unchanged with DPC sensitization were TCRs above 1 in 1000 frequency.

This TCR was sampled from an adult with alopecia areata. Some clones in this sample may be carry-over from other donors' samples. This table probably holds off-target reads from a library built for another chain. The source was whole blood, collected before DPC sensitization or 2, 6, or about 24 weeks after (not recorded which). V and J are TRBV4-2 and TRBJ2-4; D not certain. Written as DNA, the CDR3 is TGTGCCAGCAGCCAAGTCGGAGTTAGCAACATTCAGTACTTC. The encoded protein is CASSQVGVSNIQYF.